This is a list of T cell receptor beta chains from one sample in a study of cytomegalovirus exposure and HLA in healthy donors. Sequencing used immunoSEQ multiplex PCR; TCRdb keeps in-frame clones, though not all of them. The profile covers roughly 130,000 clones, with 75% to 85% appearing a single time and about 2.5% taken by the ten largest. Sequenced sample: PBMCs. The receptors come from a man younger than 40 in good health and CMV-seronegative. Each CDR3 is given with its conserved first and last residue. The D gene is left open where the match is weak. Only part of the rows carry a size: once, few, many, or a class if the clone is expanded.

.	TRBV19	TRBJ2-2	.	TGTGCCAGTAGTCTGATTGGGAGTGCCGGGGAGCTGTTTTTT	CASSLIGSAGELFF
few	TRBV5-1	TRBJ1-3	TRBD1	TGCGCCAGCAGCCGAATTGGACAGGCTAACTCTGGAAACACCATATATTTT	CASSRIGQANSGNTIYF
.	TRBV20-1	TRBJ1-2	.	TGCAGTGCCAGGGAGGACTATGGCTACACCTTC	CSAREDYGYTF
.	TRBV7-2	TRBJ2-5	TRBD2	TGTGCCAGCAGCTTAGCAATCCGACTAGCGGGAGGGCCGGGAGAGACCCAGTACTTC	CASSLAIRLAGGPGETQYF
.	TRBV6-5	TRBJ2-7	.	TGTGCCAGCAGTTACTCGTCCCCTTCCTACGAGCAGTACTTC	CASSYSSPSYEQYF
.	TRBV6-4	TRBJ2-3	.	TGTGCCAGCAGTGACTCTGCGGGATACACAGATACGCAGTATTTT	CASSDSAGYTDTQYF
.	TRBV25-1	TRBJ2-3	.	TGTGCCAGCCAGTCCTTAGATACGCAGTATTTT	CASQSLDTQYF
.	TRBV15	TRBJ1-4	TRBD1	TGTGCCACGTCGAGGGACAGGGGCCGGCCGGGGAATGAAAAACTGTTTTTT	CATSRDRGRPGNEKLFF
.	TRBV28	TRBJ1-5	.	TGTGCCAGCAATTCCGGACTGATCAATCAGCCCCAGCATTTT	CASNSGLINQPQHF
.	TRBV9	TRBJ1-4	.	TGTGCCAGCAGCAGGACACAGGGATCGACCGGCATTAATGAAAAACTGTTTTTT	CASSRTQGSTGINEKLFF
.	TRBV5-1	TRBJ2-1	.	TGCGCCAGCAGCATAGCTATGGTCTCCTACAATGAGCAGTTCTTC	CASSIAMVSYNEQFF
.	TRBV7-8	TRBJ2-7	TRBD2	TGTGCCAGCAGCCCTGGGACTACATCCTACGAGCAGTACTTC	CASSPGTTSYEQYF
.	TRBV4-3	TRBJ2-1	TRBD2	TGCGCCAGCAGCCAAGATGGTACAGCGGGAGGCTACAATGAGCAGTTCTTC	CASSQDGTAGGYNEQFF
.	TRBV2	TRBJ2-7	.	TGTGCCAGCAGTGCGGTAGCGGTTTGGTACGAGCAGTACTTC	CASSAVAVWYEQYF
.	TRBV5-8	TRBJ1-1	.	TGTGCCAGCAGCTTGGTAACTGAAGCTTTCTTT	CASSLVTEAFF
.	TRBV5-1	TRBJ2-3	.	TGCGCCAGCAGCTCCGAAGGGAGGTCGGGCACAGATACGCAGTATTTT	CASSSEGRSGTDTQYF
.	TRBV5-1	TRBJ1-1	TRBD1	TGCGCCAGCAGCTTGATTGGACAGGGACTGAACACTGAAGCTTTCTTT	CASSLIGQGLNTEAFF
.	TRBV28	TRBJ1-2	.	TGTGCCAGCAGTTCTCTGAGTGGCTACACCTTC	CASSSLSGYTF
few	TRBV28	TRBJ1-2	TRBD1	TGTGCCAGCAGTTTCCCGTCTTCCTCGCAGGGACAGGCTAACTATGGCTACACCTTC	CASSFPSSSQGQANYGYTF
.	TRBV9	TRBJ1-3	TRBD1	TGTGCCAGCAGCGTAGAAGGGTCAGGGGGTCGCTCTGGAAACACCATATATTTT	CASSVEGSGGRSGNTIYF
.	TRBV7-2	TRBJ2-1	TRBD2	TGTGCCAGCAGCTTAGCAACTAGCGTATACAATGAGCAGTTCTTC	CASSLATSVYNEQFF
.	TRBV6-5	TRBJ2-3	.	TGTGCCAGCAGTGAAGTGGGAGTGGGAGATACGCAGTATTTT	CASSEVGVGDTQYF
.	TRBV10-3	TRBJ2-3	.	TGTGCCATCAAGGGGGTAGGTCCAGATACGCAGTATTTT	CAIKGVGPDTQYF
.	TRBV10-3	TRBJ1-1	TRBD1	TGTGCCATCAATAAGCAGGGGGAAAACACTGAAGCTTTCTTT	CAINKQGENTEAFF
.	TRBV27	TRBJ2-1	TRBD2	TGTGCCAGCAGTAAAGGGACTAGCGGGAACTCCAATGAGCAGTTCTTC	CASSKGTSGNSNEQFF
once	TRBV28	TRBJ2-2	.	TGTGCCAGCAGTAACAGGGAAACCGGGGAGCTGTTTTTT	CASSNRETGELFF
.	TRBV5-1	TRBJ1-1	TRBD1	TGCGCCAGCAGCTTGGAGAGGACAGGGCGTAGGAACACTGAAGCTTTCTTT	CASSLERTGRRNTEAFF
.	TRBV5-4	TRBJ2-3	.	TGTGCCAGCAGCTTGGGTATTGGGGGCGCCCACACAGATACGCAGTATTTT	CASSLGIGGAHTDTQYF
few	TRBV28	TRBJ1-1	.	TGTGCCAGCAGTCCCACGGGACACCCGAACACTGAAGCTTTCTTT	CASSPTGHPNTEAFF
.	TRBV9	TRBJ2-5	TRBD1	TGTGCCAGCAGCGTGACAGGGCTCCCCCAAGAGACCCAGTACTTC	CASSVTGLPQETQYF
few	TRBV4-3	TRBJ1-1	.	TGCGCCAGCAGCCAAACAAGGGGAACTGAAGCTTTCTTT	CASSQTRGTEAFF
.	TRBV7-6	TRBJ1-1	TRBD1	TGTGCCAGCAGCTTAGCGCCCCAGGGGGGTGCTTTCTTT	CASSLAPQGGAFF
.	TRBV7-8	TRBJ1-1	TRBD1	TGTGCCAGCAGACTGAGGGGACAGCTGAACACTGAAGCTTTCTTT	CASRLRGQLNTEAFF
.	TRBV12-5	TRBJ2-1	TRBD1	TGTGCTAGTGGTTCCCTGACAGGGTACTACAATGAGCAGTTCTTC	CASGSLTGYYNEQFF
.	TRBV4-3	TRBJ2-1	TRBD2	TGCGCCAGCAGCCAAGATTACCTAGCGGGAGACGCTGAGCAGTTCTTC	CASSQDYLAGDAEQFF
few	TRBV4-1	TRBJ1-1	.	TGCGCCAGCAGCCAAGATCGAACAGTTTTTCTGAACACTGAAGCTTTCTTT	CASSQDRTVFLNTEAFF
.	TRBV7-9	TRBJ2-3	TRBD2	TGTGCCAGCAGCTTTCTGACTAACAGCGGGATGAACACAGATACGCAGTATTTT	CASSFLTNSGMNTDTQYF
.	TRBV5-6	TRBJ2-1	.	TGTGCCAGCAGCTTGGGGATAGGGGTTTTATACAATGAGCAGTTCTTC	CASSLGIGVLYNEQFF
.	TRBV6-5	TRBJ2-6	.	TGTGCCAGCAGTTATACACGGGTTTCTGGGGCCAACGTCCTGACTTTC	CASSYTRVSGANVLTF
.	TRBV27	TRBJ1-1	.	TGTGCCAGCAGTCACGGTTCAGGGAACACTGAAGCTTTCTTT	CASSHGSGNTEAFF
.	TRBV29-1	TRBJ2-7	TRBD1	TGCAGCGCACTCGGACAGGGCTACGAGCAGTACTTC	CSALGQGYEQYF
.	TRBV19	TRBJ2-7	.	TGTGCCAGTAGTACAGGGGCGGTTTGGACCTACGAGCAGTACTTC	CASSTGAVWTYEQYF
.	TRBV27	TRBJ2-1	.	TGTGCCAGCAGCCTGGACAAATACAATGAGCAGTTCTTC	CASSLDKYNEQFF
.	TRBV11-2	TRBJ1-6	.	TGTGCCACCCTGAGGGGAGGCTCCTATAATTCACCCCTCCACTTT	CATLRGGSYNSPLHF
few	TRBV29-1	TRBJ1-1	.	TGCAGCGTTGGGGGGGTTACGGGTGCTTTCTTT	CSVGGVTGAFF
.	TRBV19	TRBJ2-7	TRBD2	TGTGCCAGTGTAGCGGGAGGCCCTTCCTACGAGCAGTACTTC	CASVAGGPSYEQYF